These T cell receptor beta chains were read from a single sample in a study of cytomegalovirus exposure and HLA in healthy donors. Produced via immunoSEQ multiplex PCR; TCRdb's table is partial and in-frame only. The sample lists about 180,000 clones, roughly 82% seen once, with about 1.5% in the top ten. The sequenced sample consisted of PBMCs. Every receptor here comes from a middle-aged man in good health and CMV-seronegative. The CDR3 runs from the conserved cysteine through the conserved F or W. A D gene is named only where the DNA matches it firmly. Size is omitted from some rows. Given values are once, few, many or a class for expanded clones.

clone_size: NA
v_call: TRBV15
d_call: NA
j_call: TRBJ1-3
cdr3_nt: TGTGCCACCAGCAGGGGCCCACCGGGGGGCGCTGGAAACACCATATATTTT
cdr3_aa: CATSRGPPGGAGNTIYF

clone_size: NA
v_call: TRBV15
d_call: TRBD2
j_call: TRBJ2-3
cdr3_nt: TGTGCCACCATAGCGGGAGGCACAGATACGCAGTATTTT
cdr3_aa: CATIAGGTDTQYF

clone_size: NA
v_call: TRBV15
d_call: TRBD2
j_call: TRBJ2-3
cdr3_nt: TGTGCCACCAGCAGAGGTGCTAGCGGGAGAGCAGATACGCAGTATTTT
cdr3_aa: CATSRGASGRADTQYF

clone_size: NA
v_call: TRBV4-3
d_call: NA
j_call: TRBJ2-3
cdr3_nt: TGCGCCAGCAGCCAAGGTGTAGCGGCCAGCACAGATACGCAGTATTTT
cdr3_aa: CASSQGVAASTDTQYF

clone_size: NA
v_call: TRBV18
d_call: NA
j_call: TRBJ2-1
cdr3_nt: TGTGCCAGCTCGCGTCTAGCCTATGAGCAGTTCTTC
cdr3_aa: CASSRLAYEQFF

clone_size: NA
v_call: TRBV15
d_call: NA
j_call: TRBJ2-4
cdr3_nt: TGTGCCACCAGCAGAGACAGGGTACTAAACATTCAGTACTTC
cdr3_aa: CATSRDRVLNIQYF

clone_size: few
v_call: TRBV4-3
d_call: TRBD1
j_call: TRBJ2-2
cdr3_nt: TGCGCCAGCAGCCACGGGACAGGGAGGAACACCGGGGAGCTGTTTTTT
cdr3_aa: CASSHGTGRNTGELFF

clone_size: NA
v_call: TRBV30
d_call: TRBD1
j_call: TRBJ2-7
cdr3_nt: TGTGCCTGGAGTAAGGACAGGGGCTTAGAGCAGTACTTC
cdr3_aa: CAWSKDRGLEQYF

clone_size: NA
v_call: TRBV19
d_call: TRBD1
j_call: TRBJ2-7
cdr3_nt: TGTGCCAGTAGTTCGAACAGGGGGCAGTCCTACGAGCAGTACTTC
cdr3_aa: CASSSNRGQSYEQYF

clone_size: NA
v_call: TRBV27
d_call: NA
j_call: TRBJ2-7
cdr3_nt: TGTGCCAGCAGTTTAAGTACGGGTTCCTACGAGCAGTACTTC
cdr3_aa: CASSLSTGSYEQYF

clone_size: NA
v_call: TRBV7-2
d_call: NA
j_call: TRBJ2-7
cdr3_nt: TGTGCCAGCAGCTTAGGGGGGGTAGGCCTCTACGAGCAGTACTTC
cdr3_aa: CASSLGGVGLYEQYF

clone_size: NA
v_call: TRBV11-3
d_call: TRBD1
j_call: TRBJ1-1
cdr3_nt: TGTGCCAGCAGCTTATGGACAGGGTCGGGCACTGAAGCTTTCTTT
cdr3_aa: CASSLWTGSGTEAFF

clone_size: NA
v_call: TRBV11-2
d_call: TRBD2
j_call: TRBJ2-1
cdr3_nt: TGTGCCAGCAGCTTAGAGGGGGGGTTTGAGCAGTTCTTC
cdr3_aa: CASSLEGGFEQFF

clone_size: NA
v_call: TRBV27
d_call: NA
j_call: TRBJ2-3
cdr3_nt: TGTGCCAGCAGTTTAACGCGGCCCACAGATACGCAGTATTTT
cdr3_aa: CASSLTRPTDTQYF

clone_size: NA
v_call: TRBV5-6
d_call: TRBD2
j_call: TRBJ2-7
cdr3_nt: TGTGCCAGCAGCTTGGGACTAGCGAAGAACGAGCAGTACTTC
cdr3_aa: CASSLGLAKNEQYF

clone_size: once
v_call: TRBV11-2
d_call: TRBD1
j_call: TRBJ1-6
cdr3_nt: TGTGCCAGCAGCCTTACCGGGACAGGGAATTCACCCCTCCACTTT
cdr3_aa: CASSLTGTGNSPLHF

clone_size: NA
v_call: TRBV5-1
d_call: NA
j_call: TRBJ2-7
cdr3_nt: TGCGCCAGCAGCTTGGGCGGGGTGAGCTCCTACGAGCAGTACTTC
cdr3_aa: CASSLGGVSSYEQYF

clone_size: NA
v_call: TRBV4-1
d_call: NA
j_call: TRBJ2-2
cdr3_nt: TGCGCCAGCAGCCTCCGGGACTTCACTGGCACCGGGGAGCTGTTTTTT
cdr3_aa: CASSLRDFTGTGELFF

clone_size: NA
v_call: TRBV7-9
d_call: NA
j_call: TRBJ1-4
cdr3_nt: TGTGCCAGCAGCCCTGACAGGGAAAAACTGTTTTTT
cdr3_aa: CASSPDREKLFF

clone_size: NA
v_call: TRBV14
d_call: TRBD1
j_call: TRBJ2-1
cdr3_nt: TGTGCCAGCAGCCAAGCGGACAGGGGGAACTACAATGAGCAGTTCTTC
cdr3_aa: CASSQADRGNYNEQFF

clone_size: NA
v_call: TRBV14
d_call: NA
j_call: TRBJ2-7
cdr3_nt: TGTGCCAGCAGCCTCGGACAGATCGCCTACGAGCAGTACTTC
cdr3_aa: CASSLGQIAYEQYF

clone_size: NA
v_call: TRBV6-5
d_call: TRBD1
j_call: TRBJ2-1
cdr3_nt: TGTGCCAGCAGTTACCTGGACAGGGGCGGTGAGCAGTTCTTC
cdr3_aa: CASSYLDRGGEQFF

clone_size: NA
v_call: TRBV9
d_call: NA
j_call: TRBJ2-5
cdr3_nt: TGTGCCAGCAGCCCAGGAGGGGCCCGGCAAGAGACCCAGTACTTC
cdr3_aa: CASSPGGARQETQYF

clone_size: NA
v_call: TRBV7-3
d_call: NA
j_call: TRBJ1-1
cdr3_nt: TGTGCCAGCAGCTTAGGTGGGGGGGTGAACACTGAAGCTTTCTTT
cdr3_aa: CASSLGGGVNTEAFF

clone_size: NA
v_call: TRBV30
d_call: TRBD1
j_call: TRBJ1-2
cdr3_nt: TGTGCCTGGAGTTTTACCGGGACAGGGATTGGCTACACCTTC
cdr3_aa: CAWSFTGTGIGYTF

clone_size: NA
v_call: TRBV28
d_call: TRBD2
j_call: TRBJ2-7
cdr3_nt: TGTGCCAGCAGTTTGAAGACTAGCGGGACCTACGAGCAGTACTTC
cdr3_aa: CASSLKTSGTYEQYF

clone_size: NA
v_call: TRBV19
d_call: NA
j_call: TRBJ2-1
cdr3_nt: TGTGCCAGTAGCGCCGGTTACAATGAGCAGTTCTTC
cdr3_aa: CASSAGYNEQFF

clone_size: NA
v_call: TRBV6-1
d_call: TRBD2
j_call: TRBJ2-4
cdr3_nt: TGTGCCAGCAGTGAACTAGCGGGGGGGGCCAAAAACATTCAGTACTTC
cdr3_aa: CASSELAGGAKNIQYF

clone_size: NA
v_call: TRBV5-4
d_call: TRBD1
j_call: TRBJ1-6
cdr3_nt: TGTGCCAGCAGCCGAGAAACTGGGACAGCCAATTCACCCCTCCACTTT
cdr3_aa: CASSRETGTANSPLHF

clone_size: NA
v_call: TRBV6-5
d_call: TRBD1
j_call: TRBJ2-1
cdr3_nt: TGTGCCAGCAGAAGGCAGCCCCGGGACAGCCCTAGGGAGTTCTTC
cdr3_aa: CASRRQPRDSPREFF

clone_size: once
v_call: TRBV5-4
d_call: TRBD2
j_call: TRBJ2-7
cdr3_nt: TGTGCCAGCAGTCGCGGGGCCTATCAGCGGGGGTCCTCCTACGAGCAGTACTTC
cdr3_aa: CASSRGAYQRGSSYEQYF

clone_size: NA
v_call: TRBV2
d_call: TRBD1
j_call: TRBJ2-2
cdr3_nt: TGTGCCAGCAGCGGACAGGGGGCCGGGGAGCTGTTTTTT
cdr3_aa: CASSGQGAGELFF

clone_size: once
v_call: TRBV9
d_call: NA
j_call: TRBJ2-7
cdr3_nt: TGTGCCAGCAGCGTGGGGGACAAAAATAGGAGGTCCTACGAGCAGTACTTC
cdr3_aa: CASSVGDKNRRSYEQYF

clone_size: NA
v_call: TRBV28
d_call: TRBD1
j_call: TRBJ2-7
cdr3_nt: TGTGCCAGCAGGCCGGGACCGGGACAGATTTACGAGCAGTACTTC
cdr3_aa: CASRPGPGQIYEQYF

clone_size: NA
v_call: TRBV6-4
d_call: TRBD1
j_call: TRBJ1-2
cdr3_nt: TGTGCCAGCAGTCGACAGGGCAACTATGGCTACACCTTC
cdr3_aa: CASSRQGNYGYTF

clone_size: NA
v_call: TRBV7-2
d_call: TRBD2
j_call: TRBJ2-5
cdr3_nt: TGTGCCAGCAGACGGGGGGGGAGAGAGACCCAGTACTTC
cdr3_aa: CASRRGGRETQYF

clone_size: NA
v_call: TRBV7-2
d_call: NA
j_call: TRBJ2-3
cdr3_nt: TGTGCCAGCAGCTTATCCGCGGGGACGGATACGCAGTATTTT
cdr3_aa: CASSLSAGTDTQYF

clone_size: NA
v_call: TRBV19
d_call: NA
j_call: TRBJ2-2
cdr3_nt: TGTGCCAGTAGGTACAGGTCGAACACCGGGGAGCTGTTTTTT
cdr3_aa: CASRYRSNTGELFF

clone_size: NA
v_call: TRBV4-3
d_call: NA
j_call: TRBJ1-1
cdr3_nt: TGCGCCAGCAGCCAAGATCGATCGGGGGGGAATACTGAAGCTTTCTTT
cdr3_aa: CASSQDRSGGNTEAFF

clone_size: NA
v_call: TRBV7-8
d_call: NA
j_call: TRBJ2-4
cdr3_nt: TGTGCCAGCAGCTTAGCGGGGCCAGTTAACATTCAGTACTTC
cdr3_aa: CASSLAGPVNIQYF

clone_size: NA
v_call: TRBV2
d_call: NA
j_call: TRBJ2-1
cdr3_nt: TGTGCCAGCAGTGAATTTCCCACCTCGAGCTCCTACAATGAGCAGTTCTTC
cdr3_aa: CASSEFPTSSSYNEQFF

clone_size: NA
v_call: TRBV6-5
d_call: NA
j_call: TRBJ1-2
cdr3_nt: TGTGCCAGCAGCCCGGAGTGGACTAACTATGGCTACACCTTC
cdr3_aa: CASSPEWTNYGYTF

clone_size: NA
v_call: TRBV7-2
d_call: NA
j_call: TRBJ2-3
cdr3_nt: TGTGCCAGCACCAACACAGATACGCAGTATTTT
cdr3_aa: CASTNTDTQYF

clone_size: NA
v_call: TRBV20-1
d_call: NA
j_call: TRBJ2-1
cdr3_nt: TGCAGTGCTAGACTGGCAGAGCAGTTCTTC
cdr3_aa: CSARLAEQFF

clone_size: NA
v_call: TRBV27
d_call: NA
j_call: TRBJ2-7
cdr3_nt: TGTGCCAGCAGTGCCCAGGCACCCCCCTACGAGCAGTACTTC
cdr3_aa: CASSAQAPPYEQYF

clone_size: NA
v_call: TRBV27
d_call: NA
j_call: TRBJ2-2
cdr3_nt: TGTGCCAGCAGTTTATGGGTCGGAGGCGGGACCGGGGAGCTGTTTTTT
cdr3_aa: CASSLWVGGGTGELFF

clone_size: few
v_call: TRBV30
d_call: TRBD1
j_call: TRBJ2-2
cdr3_nt: TGTGCCGGGCAGGGGGCCGAAACCGGGGAGCTGTTTTTT
cdr3_aa: CAGQGAETGELFF

clone_size: NA
v_call: TRBV28
d_call: NA
j_call: TRBJ1-2
cdr3_nt: TGTGCCAGCAGCCCCATTCTGATTTCAGCGAGGGGCTACACCTTC
cdr3_aa: CASSPILISARGYTF

clone_size: few
v_call: TRBV29-1
d_call: NA
j_call: TRBJ2-3
cdr3_nt: TGCAGCGTTAAAGTCGGGACATTGAACACAGATACGCAGTATTTT
cdr3_aa: CSVKVGTLNTDTQYF

clone_size: NA
v_call: TRBV9
d_call: TRBD2
j_call: TRBJ2-5
cdr3_nt: TGTGCCAGCAGTGAACATGCGGGGGGGACAGAGACCCAGTACTTC
cdr3_aa: CASSEHAGGTETQYF

clone_size: once
v_call: TRBV28
d_call: NA
j_call: TRBJ1-2
cdr3_nt: TGTGCCAGCAGACGATACCCCGCGGCGAACTATGGCTACACCTTC
cdr3_aa: CASRRYPAANYGYTF

clone_size: NA
v_call: TRBV7-9
d_call: NA
j_call: TRBJ1-1
cdr3_nt: TGTGCCAGCAGCCGGACAGCGAACACTGAAGCTTTCTTT
cdr3_aa: CASSRTANTEAFF

clone_size: few
v_call: TRBV7-2
d_call: NA
j_call: TRBJ2-3
cdr3_nt: TGTGCCAGCAGCTTAGGAGCGGGCGGTCTCACAGATACGCAGTATTTT
cdr3_aa: CASSLGAGGLTDTQYF

clone_size: NA
v_call: TRBV27
d_call: NA
j_call: TRBJ2-5
cdr3_nt: TGTGCCAGCATTGGAGAGGAAAGGTTTCAAGAGACCCAGTACTTC
cdr3_aa: CASIGEERFQETQYF

clone_size: NA
v_call: TRBV15
d_call: NA
j_call: TRBJ1-1
cdr3_nt: TGTGCCACCAGCAGAGGTCAGGGTCCCTACACTGAAGCTTTCTTT
cdr3_aa: CATSRGQGPYTEAFF

clone_size: NA
v_call: TRBV7-3
d_call: TRBD2
j_call: TRBJ2-5
cdr3_nt: TGTGCCAGCAGCCGGGGGGGAGAATCCCGGGAGACCCAGTACTTC
cdr3_aa: CASSRGGESRETQYF

clone_size: NA
v_call: TRBV30
d_call: TRBD2
j_call: TRBJ2-7
cdr3_nt: TGTGCCTGGCAGGGACTAGCGGGAGGCTCCGAGCAGTACTTC
cdr3_aa: CAWQGLAGGSEQYF

clone_size: few
v_call: TRBV11-2
d_call: NA
j_call: TRBJ1-1
cdr3_nt: TGTGCCAGCAGCTTCGGCAGGGGGAACACTGAAGCTTTCTTT
cdr3_aa: CASSFGRGNTEAFF

clone_size: NA
v_call: TRBV11-3
d_call: TRBD2
j_call: TRBJ2-6
cdr3_nt: TGTGCCAGCAGCTCCGGGACTAGCGCAGACTCTGGGGCCAACGTCCTGACTTTC
cdr3_aa: CASSSGTSADSGANVLTF